This T cell receptor beta chain was documented in a study of cytomegalovirus exposure and HLA in healthy donors. Study findings and constraints: The authors considered a cluster of highly shared sequence variants likely to be a sequencing artifact.

For this clone: Its antigen is currently unknown.

Primers: 60 Vbeta forward and 13 Jbeta reverse. The repertoire was sequenced with immunoSEQ multiplex PCR; TCRdb's copy has only in-frame clones and lacks some. The sample lists 55,000 to 70,000 clones, around four fifths occurring once. The sample comprised PBMCs. This sequence originates from a male donor in good health and CMV-seropositive.

CDR3 nucleotide sequence: TGTGCCAGCAGGGAACTTGGGACAGGGCTGTCCTATGGCTACACCTTC. Residues: CASRELGTGLSYGYTF. The rearrangement joins TRBV2 to TRBJ1-2; 9 bases line up with TRBD1. V trimming: 6 bases; J trimming: 4 bases; junction bases outside the gene matches: 12. CDR1 SNHLY and CDR2 FYNNEI come from the germline V gene. The CDR3 is 16 amino acids. Supplemented by reference TRBV2 and TRBJ1-2, the full variable domain reads EPEVTQTPSHQVTQMGQEVILRCVPISNHLYFYWYRQILGQKVEFLVSFYNNEISEKSEIFDDQFSVERPDGSNFTLKIRSTKLEDSAMYFCASRELGTGLSYGYTFGSGTRLTVV.